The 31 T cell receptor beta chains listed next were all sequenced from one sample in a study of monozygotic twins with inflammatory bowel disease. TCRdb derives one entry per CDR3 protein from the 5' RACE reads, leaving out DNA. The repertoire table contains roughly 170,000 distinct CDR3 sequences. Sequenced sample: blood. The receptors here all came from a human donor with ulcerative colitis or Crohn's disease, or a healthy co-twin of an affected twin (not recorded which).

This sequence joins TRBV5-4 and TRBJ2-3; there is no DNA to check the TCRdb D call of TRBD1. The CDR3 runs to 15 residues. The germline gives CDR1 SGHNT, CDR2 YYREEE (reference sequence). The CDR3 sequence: CASSQPSTRPDTQYF.

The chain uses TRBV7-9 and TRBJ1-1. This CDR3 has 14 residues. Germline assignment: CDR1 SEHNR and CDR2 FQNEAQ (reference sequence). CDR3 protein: CASSPKEWTVEAFF.

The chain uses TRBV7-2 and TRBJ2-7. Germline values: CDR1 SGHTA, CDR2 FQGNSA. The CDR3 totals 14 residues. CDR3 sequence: CASSLGRGTYEQYF.

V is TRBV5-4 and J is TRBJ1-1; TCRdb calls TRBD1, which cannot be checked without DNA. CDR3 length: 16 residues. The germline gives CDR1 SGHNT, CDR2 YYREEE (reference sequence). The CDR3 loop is CASREGQGALNTEAFF. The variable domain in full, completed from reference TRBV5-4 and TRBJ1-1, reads ETGVTQSPTHLIKTRGQQVTLRCSSQSGHNTVSWYQQALGQGPQFIFQYYREEENGRGNFPPRFSGLQFPNYSSELNVNALELDDSALYLCASREGQGALNTEAFFGQGTRLTVV.

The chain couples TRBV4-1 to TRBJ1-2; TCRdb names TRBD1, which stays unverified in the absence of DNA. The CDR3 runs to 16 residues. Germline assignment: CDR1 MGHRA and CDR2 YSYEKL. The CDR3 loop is CASSQDAAGPFYGYTF.

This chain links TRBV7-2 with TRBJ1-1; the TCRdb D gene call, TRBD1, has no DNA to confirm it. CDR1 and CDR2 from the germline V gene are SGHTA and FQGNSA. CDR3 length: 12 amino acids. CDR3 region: CASSHDRAEAFF.

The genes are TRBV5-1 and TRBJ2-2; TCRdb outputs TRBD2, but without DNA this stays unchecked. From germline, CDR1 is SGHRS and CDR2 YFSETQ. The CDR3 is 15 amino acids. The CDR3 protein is CASSSSGREAGELFF.

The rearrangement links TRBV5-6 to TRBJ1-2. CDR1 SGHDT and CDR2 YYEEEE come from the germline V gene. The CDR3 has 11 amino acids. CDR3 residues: CASSLLTGYTF. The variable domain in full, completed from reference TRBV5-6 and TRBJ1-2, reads DAGVTQSPTHLIKTRGQQVTLRCSPKSGHDTVSWYQQALGQGPQFIFQYYEEEERQRGNFPDRFSGHQFPNYSSELNVNALLLGDSALYLCASSLLTGYTFGSGTRLTVV.

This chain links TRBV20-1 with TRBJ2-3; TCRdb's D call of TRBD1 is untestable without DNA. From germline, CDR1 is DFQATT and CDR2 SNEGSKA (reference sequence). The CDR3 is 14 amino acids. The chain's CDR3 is CSAARQGGTDTQYF.

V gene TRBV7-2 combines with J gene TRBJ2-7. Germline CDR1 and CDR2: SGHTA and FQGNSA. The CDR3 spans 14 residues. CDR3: CASSVQTQVYEQYF.

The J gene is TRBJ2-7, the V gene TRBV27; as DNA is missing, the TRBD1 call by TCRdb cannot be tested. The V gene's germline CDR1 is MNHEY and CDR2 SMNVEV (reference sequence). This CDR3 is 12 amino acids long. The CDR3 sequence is CASSQAGVEQYF.

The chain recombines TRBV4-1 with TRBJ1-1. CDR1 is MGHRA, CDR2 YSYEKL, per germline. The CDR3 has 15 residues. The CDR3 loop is CASSQEAGDGTEAFF.

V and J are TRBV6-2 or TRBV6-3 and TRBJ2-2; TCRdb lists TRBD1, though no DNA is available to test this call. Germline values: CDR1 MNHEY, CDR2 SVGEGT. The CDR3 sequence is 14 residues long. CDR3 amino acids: CASSPGVRTGELFF.

The CDR3 sequence is CASSIVIRGTEAFF. The V call is TRBV19, the J call TRBJ1-1; TCRdb outputs TRBD1, but without DNA this stays unchecked. Germline loops: CDR1 LNHDA, CDR2 SQIVND (reference sequence). There are 14 residues in the CDR3.

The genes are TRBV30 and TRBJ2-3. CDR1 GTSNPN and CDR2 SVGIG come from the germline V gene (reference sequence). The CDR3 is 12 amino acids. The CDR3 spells CAWGGSTDTQYF.

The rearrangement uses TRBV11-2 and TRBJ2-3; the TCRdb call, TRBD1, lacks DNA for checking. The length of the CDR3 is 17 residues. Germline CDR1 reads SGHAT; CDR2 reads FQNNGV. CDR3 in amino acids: CASSWRGGESRTDTQYF.

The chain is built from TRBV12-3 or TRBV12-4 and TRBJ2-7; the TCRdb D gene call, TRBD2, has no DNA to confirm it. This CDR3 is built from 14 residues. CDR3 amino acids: CASSVRTVSYEQYF.

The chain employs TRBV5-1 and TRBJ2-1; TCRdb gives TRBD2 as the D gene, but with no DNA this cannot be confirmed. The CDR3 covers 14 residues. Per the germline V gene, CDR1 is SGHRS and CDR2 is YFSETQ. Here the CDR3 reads CASSLGRGGGEQFF.

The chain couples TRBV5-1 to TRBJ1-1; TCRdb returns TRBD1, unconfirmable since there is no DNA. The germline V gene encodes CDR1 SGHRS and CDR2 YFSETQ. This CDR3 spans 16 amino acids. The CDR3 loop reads CASSFTQGQGETEAFF. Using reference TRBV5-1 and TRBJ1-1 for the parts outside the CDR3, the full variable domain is KAGVTQTPRYLIKTRGQQVTLSCSPISGHRSVSWYQQTPGQGLQFLFEYFSETQRNKGNFPGRFSGRQFSNSRSEMNVSTLELGDSALYLCASSFTQGQGETEAFFGQGTRLTVV.

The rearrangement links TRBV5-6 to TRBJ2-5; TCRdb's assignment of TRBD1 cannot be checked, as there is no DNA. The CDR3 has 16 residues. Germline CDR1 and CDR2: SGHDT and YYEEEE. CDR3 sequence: CASSGWDRGTGETQYF.

The CDR3 loop reads CATSRQLTGFHEQYF. V gene TRBV15 combines with J gene TRBJ2-7; TCRdb designates TRBD1, a call that cannot be tested without DNA. Per germline, CDR1 LNHNV and CDR2 YYDKDF (reference sequence). The CDR3 contains 15 residues.

This CDR3 reads CASSQGDRGQETQYF. This chain joins TRBV3-1 and TRBJ2-5; lacking DNA, the TRBD1 call made by TCRdb goes unchecked. This CDR3 spans 15 amino acids. The V gene's germline CDR1 is LGHDT and CDR2 YNNKEL (reference sequence).

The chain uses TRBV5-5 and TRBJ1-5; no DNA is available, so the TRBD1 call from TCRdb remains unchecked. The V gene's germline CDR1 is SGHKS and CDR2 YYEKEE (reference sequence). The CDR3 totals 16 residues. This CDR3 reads CASSLEGSRGGQPQHF.

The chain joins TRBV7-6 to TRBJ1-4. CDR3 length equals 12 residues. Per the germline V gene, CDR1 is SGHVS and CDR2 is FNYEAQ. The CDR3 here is CASSLEPEKLFF.

The CDR3 is CASSPRNLASFVETQYF. The rearrangement joins TRBV18 to TRBJ2-5; the TCRdb call, TRBD2, lacks DNA for checking. This CDR3 has 17 amino acids. Germline CDR1 reads KGHSH; CDR2 reads LQKENI.

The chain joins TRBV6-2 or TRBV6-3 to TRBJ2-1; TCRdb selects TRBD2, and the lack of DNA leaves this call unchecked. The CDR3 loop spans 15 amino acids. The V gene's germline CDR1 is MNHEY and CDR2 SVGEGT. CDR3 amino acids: CASSPLAGTYNEQFF.

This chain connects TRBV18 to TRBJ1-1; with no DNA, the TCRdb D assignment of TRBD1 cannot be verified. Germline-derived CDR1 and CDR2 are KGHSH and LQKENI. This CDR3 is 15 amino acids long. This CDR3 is CASSPPQGTNTEAFF.

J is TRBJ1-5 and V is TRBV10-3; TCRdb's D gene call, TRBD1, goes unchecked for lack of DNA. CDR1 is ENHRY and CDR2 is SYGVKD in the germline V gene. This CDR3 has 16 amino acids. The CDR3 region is CAISEGTGTGNQPQHF.

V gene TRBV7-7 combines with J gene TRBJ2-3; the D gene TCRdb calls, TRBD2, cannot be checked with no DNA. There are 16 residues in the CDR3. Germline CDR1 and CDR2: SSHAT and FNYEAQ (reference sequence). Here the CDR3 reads CASSPSPRLGTDTQYF.

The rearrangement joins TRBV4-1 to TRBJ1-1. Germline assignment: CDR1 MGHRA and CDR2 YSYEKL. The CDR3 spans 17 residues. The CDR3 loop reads CASSQDLVDDMNTEAFF.

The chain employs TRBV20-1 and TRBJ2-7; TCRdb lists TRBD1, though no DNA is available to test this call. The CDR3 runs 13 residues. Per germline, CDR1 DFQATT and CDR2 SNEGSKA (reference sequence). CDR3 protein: CSADSPHSYEQYF.